This T cell receptor beta chain was observed in a study of blood T cells in healthy people across ages. CDR1 is DFQATT, CDR2 SNEGSKA, per germline (reference sequence). The CDR3 is 12 residues long. V dropped 6 bases and J dropped 7; count of bases not matched to a gene: 7. The authors ran a second PCR of about 6 to 11 cycles using a sample-barcoded 5' primer and a J-beta primer mix. A template-switch adaptor that had 12 random nucleotides put a tag on each cDNA molecule. MiXCR, applied by TCRdb to the 5' RACE reads, yields one record per CDR3 protein. Altogether about 1 million distinct CDR3 sequences are present, under 45% being singletons, with the ten largest covering over 15%. Each sample used at least 6 million PBMCs. Study-level results: Roughly linearly, TCR beta diversity per million T cells fell as age increased. In the absence of known donor CMV status, changes in expanded clonotypes were possibly confounded.

On this clonotype: Antigen specificity is unknown. This may be a read error, as it is one base from a much larger clone.

Sequencing was performed on blood. V is TRBV20-1 and J is TRBJ2-7, with TRBD2 matching 9 bases. This receptor was obtained from a woman aged 60 to 75 in good health. CDR3 loop: CSATGTSNEQYF. CDR3 bases: TGCAGTGCAACCGGGACTAGCAATGAGCAGTACTTC.